This TCR beta chain emerged from a study of blood T cell repertoires in COVID-19 (dated by TCRdb to the early 2020s). For the study in its entirety: The collaborator samples originated in the United States, Italy and Spain and spanned the acute and convalescent phases of COVID-19. HLA class I and class II types, where available, came from metadata supplied by the sample provider rather than from assay-based typing. Subjects who had been exposed to COVID-19, were actively infected with it, or had recovered from it provided the deeply sampled blood TCRbeta repertoires that made up the dataset. Sample metadata almost always included a de-identified subject ID, COVID-19 status, age in years and sex. The samples were drawn from two sources: the first 160 participants of the ongoing ImmuneRACE study, and 1,254 subjects contributed by 6 global collaborators. The repertoires were released in a freely available public database meant as a resource for research on the immune response to SARS-CoV-2. The prospective study material was composed of cDNA or gDNA derived from T cells, B-cell-depleted T cells, or PBMCs.

Overall study results and their limits: Clinical and demographic metadata were provided uncurated, with the amount varying by source and participant.

TCRbeta CDR3 regions were amplified from genomic DNA using the immunoSEQ Assay, a bias-controlled multiplex PCR. Per the original workflow: Within the assay, amplification of reference gene primers was used to estimate how many nucleated cells each sample contained. To quantify the absolute abundance of each unique TCRbeta CDR3 rearrangement, sequence reads were collapsed and filtered. For each sample, productive Simpson clonality was calculated as the square root of Simpson's diversity index across productive rearrangements. TCRdb limited this immuneACCESS table to in-frame rearrangements with V and J called. A share of clones is missing; checked studies link under half to unresolved V genes, and the rest is unexplained. Clone size and V and J calls were adopted from that table, with D and trimming inferred from the DNA. In all, the sample holds over 150,000 clones, and about 80% of those were seen once. Of the sample, 7.3% falls within the top ten clones.

Enrolling through a virtual design, the prospective study's participants ranged in age from roughly 18 to 100 years and lived across approximately 25 United States geographic areas. In the prospective study, cohorts were assigned on the basis of participant-reported clinical history obtained from a screening survey and a study questionnaire. For ImmuneRACE Cohort 3, a participant was defined as recovered based on two consecutive negative NP/OP PCR tests, clearance by a healthcare professional, or resolution of symptoms. In the prospective study, whole blood, serum and a nasopharyngeal or oropharyngeal swab were collected from each participant by mobile phlebotomists. Additional blood draws and questionnaires over an approximately two-month period could optionally be provided by prospective study participants. Blood samples from the prospective study were shipped frozen or at room temperature prior to DNA extraction.

On this clone itself: The antigen it binds to is not known. No much larger clone exists at a distance of one base, and base qualities are not known.

From the cysteine through the phenylalanine, the CDR3 covers 15 amino acids. Solely the CDR3 DNA is kept, with 45 bases framed from the first base. V and J lose 4 bases and 5 bases, and a span of 17 bases separates them. The germline V gene provides CDR1 SGHDN and CDR2 FVKESK. Rearrangement joined TRBV14 to TRBJ2-5, with the D gene not clear enough to name. The receptor comes from a man aged 45-65 years who had recovered from COVID-19. Sequencing used PBMCs or T cells enriched from blood (not recorded which). The nucleotide sequence reads as follows: TGTGCCAGCAGCCTAAATCAAGGCGGCTTTGAGACCCAGTACTTC. The translation is CASSLNQGGFETQYF.